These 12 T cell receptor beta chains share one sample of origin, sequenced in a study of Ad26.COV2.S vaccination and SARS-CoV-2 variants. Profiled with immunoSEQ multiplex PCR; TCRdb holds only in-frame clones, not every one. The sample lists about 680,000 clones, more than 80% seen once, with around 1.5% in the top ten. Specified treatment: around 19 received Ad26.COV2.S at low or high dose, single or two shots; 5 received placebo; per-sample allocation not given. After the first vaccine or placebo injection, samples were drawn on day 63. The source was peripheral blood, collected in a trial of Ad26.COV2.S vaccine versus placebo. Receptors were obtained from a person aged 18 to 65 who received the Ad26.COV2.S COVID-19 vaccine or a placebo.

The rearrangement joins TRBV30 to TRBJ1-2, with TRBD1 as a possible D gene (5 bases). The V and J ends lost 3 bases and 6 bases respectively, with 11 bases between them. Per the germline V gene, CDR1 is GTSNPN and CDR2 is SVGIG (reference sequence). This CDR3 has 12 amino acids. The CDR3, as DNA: TGTGCCTGGAGCCCGGGACGAAATGGCTACACCTTC. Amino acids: CAWSPGRNGYTF.

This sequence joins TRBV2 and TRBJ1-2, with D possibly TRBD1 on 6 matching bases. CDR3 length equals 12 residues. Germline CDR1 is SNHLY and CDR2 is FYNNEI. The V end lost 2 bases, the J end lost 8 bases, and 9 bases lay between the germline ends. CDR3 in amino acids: CASSEQGNGYTF. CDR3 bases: TGTGCCAGCAGTGAACAGGGGAACGGCTACACCTTC.

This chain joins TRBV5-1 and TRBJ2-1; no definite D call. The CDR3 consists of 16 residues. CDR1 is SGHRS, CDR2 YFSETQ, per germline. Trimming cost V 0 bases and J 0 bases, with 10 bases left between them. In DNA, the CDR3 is TGCGCCAGCAGCTTGGTGGGCCCGGACTCCTACAATGAGCAGTTCTTC. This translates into CASSLVGPDSYNEQFF.

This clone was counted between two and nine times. CDR3 loop: CASSPQTGGLNEQFF. In DNA, the CDR3 is TGTGCCAGTAGCCCTCAAACAGGGGGCTTGAATGAGCAGTTCTTC. This chain links TRBV19 with TRBJ2-1, with 9 bases fitting TRBD1. This CDR3 region has 15 residues. CDR1 and CDR2 (germline): LNHDA, SQIVND (reference sequence). J gave up 7 bases and V 6 bases, and 10 bases lay outside the gene matches.

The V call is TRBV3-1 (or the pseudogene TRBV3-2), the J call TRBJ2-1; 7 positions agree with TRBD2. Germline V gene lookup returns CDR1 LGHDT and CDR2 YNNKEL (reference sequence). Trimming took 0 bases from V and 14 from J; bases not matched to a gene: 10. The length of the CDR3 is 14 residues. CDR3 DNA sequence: TGTGCCAGCAGCCAAGAAGGTGGGGGACTACGAGAGTTCTTC. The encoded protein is CASSQEGGGLREFF.

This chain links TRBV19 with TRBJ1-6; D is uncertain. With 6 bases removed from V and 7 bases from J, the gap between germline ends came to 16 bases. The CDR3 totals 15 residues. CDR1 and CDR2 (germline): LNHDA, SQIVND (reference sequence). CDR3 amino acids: CASSTDFWNNSPLHF. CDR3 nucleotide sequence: TGTGCCAGTAGCACAGACTTTTGGAACAATTCACCCCTCCACTTT.

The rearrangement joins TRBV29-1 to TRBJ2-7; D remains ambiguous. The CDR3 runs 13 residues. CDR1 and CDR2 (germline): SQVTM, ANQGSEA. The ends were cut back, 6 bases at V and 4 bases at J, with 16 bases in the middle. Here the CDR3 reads CSVETDGEYEQYF. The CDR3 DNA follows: TGCAGCGTCGAAACTGACGGAGAATACGAGCAGTACTTC.

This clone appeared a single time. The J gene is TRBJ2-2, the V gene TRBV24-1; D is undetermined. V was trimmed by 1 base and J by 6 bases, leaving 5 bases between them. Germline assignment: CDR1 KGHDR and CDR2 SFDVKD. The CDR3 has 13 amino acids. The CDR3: CATSDLNPGELFF. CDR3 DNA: TGTGCCACCAGTGATTTAAACCCCGGGGAGCTGTTTTTT.

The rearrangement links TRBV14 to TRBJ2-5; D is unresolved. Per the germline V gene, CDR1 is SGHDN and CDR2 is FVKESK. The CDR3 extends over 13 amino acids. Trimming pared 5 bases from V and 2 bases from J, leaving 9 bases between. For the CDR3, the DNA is TGTGCCAGCAGCAGGACGGTACAAGAGACCCAGTACTTC. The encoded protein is CASSRTVQETQYF.

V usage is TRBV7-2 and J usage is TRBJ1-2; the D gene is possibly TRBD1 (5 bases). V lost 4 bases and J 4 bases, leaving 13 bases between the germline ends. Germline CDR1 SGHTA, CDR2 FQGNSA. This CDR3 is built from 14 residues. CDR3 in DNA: TGTGCCAGCAGCTACGACGGGACCCTCTATGGCTACACCTTC. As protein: CASSYDGTLYGYTF.

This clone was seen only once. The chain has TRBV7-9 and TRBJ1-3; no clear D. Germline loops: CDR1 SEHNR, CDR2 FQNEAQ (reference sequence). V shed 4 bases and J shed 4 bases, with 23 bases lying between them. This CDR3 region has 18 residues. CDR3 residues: CASSSRVGRPVLGNTIYF. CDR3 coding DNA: TGTGCCAGCAGCTCCCGCGTGGGCCGCCCCGTCCTGGGAAACACCATATATTTT.

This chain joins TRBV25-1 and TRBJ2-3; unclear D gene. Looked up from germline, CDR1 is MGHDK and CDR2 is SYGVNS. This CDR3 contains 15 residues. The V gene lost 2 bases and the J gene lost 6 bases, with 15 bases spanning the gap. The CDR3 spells CASSEPHSAMDTQYF. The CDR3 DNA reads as TGTGCCAGCAGTGAACCTCACTCCGCCATGGATACGCAGTATTTT.